A selection of T cell receptor beta chains follows, all from one sample in a study of human T cells and chemical hapten exposure. TCRdb re-derived calls from the reads in MiXCR, one entry per CDR3 protein. The table shows 120,000 or so distinct CDR3 sequences, with roughly 8.5% occurring only once. Input material: whole blood. The receptors come from a human donor in good health. Some clones in this sample may be carry-over from other donors' samples. The CDR3 runs from the conserved cysteine through the conserved F or W. D genes are given only for firm matches. The size of a clone is reported for some rows only, either as once, few or many, or as a class for expanded clones.

few,TRBJ1-2,TRBV5-1,.,TGCGCCAGCAGCTTGTCTGCAGGGGACTATGGCTACACCTTC,CASSLSAGDYGYTF
many,TRBJ2-2,TRBV6-5,.,TGTGCCAGCAGTCCCCCGGGACTCAGCACCGGGGAGCTGTTTTTT,CASSPPGLSTGELFF
many,TRBJ2-7,TRBV29-1,.,TGCAGCGTTGATGCACAGTCCAGCGGGGAGCAGTACTTC,CSVDAQSSGEQYF
few,TRBJ2-2,TRBV12-3/TRBV12-4,TRBD1,TGTGCCAGCAATATCGGACAGGCGAACACCGGGGAGCTGTTTTTT,CASNIGQANTGELFF
many,TRBJ1-6,TRBV10-3,TRBD1,TGTGCCATCAGACGTGAAGGACTCCGGGACAGGGACTCACCCCTCCACTTT,CAIRREGLRDRDSPLHF
.,TRBJ1-1,TRBV6-2/TRBV6-3,TRBD1,TGTGCCAGCAGTTACGACCCGGGACAGGGAAGCACTGAAGCTTTCTTT,CASSYDPGQGSTEAFF
.,TRBJ2-5,TRBV7-7,TRBD1,TGTGCCAGCAGTTACACCGGACAGGGTTCGGAGACCCAGTACTTC,CASSYTGQGSETQYF
few,TRBJ2-3,TRBV12-3/TRBV12-4,.,TGTGCCAGCAGTCTACAGAGCCCCACAGATACGCAGTATTTT,CASSLQSPTDTQYF
many,TRBJ2-1,TRBV20-1,TRBD1,TGCAGTGCTACGGGACAGGGTTCCTATGAGCAGTTCTTC,CSATGQGSYEQFF
many,TRBJ1-1,TRBV20-1,.,TGCAGTGCTAGAGATTCGAGAGGGGGCACTGAAGCTTTCTTT,CSARDSRGGTEAFF
few,TRBJ1-1,TRBV27,.,TGTGCCAGCACCCTCTCACGAGGTTCTGAAGCTTTCTTT,CASTLSRGSEAFF
.,TRBJ2-5,TRBV20-1,.,TGCAGTGCTACTAGCGTTGTGCAAGAGACCCAGTACTTC,CSATSVVQETQYF
many,TRBJ2-7,TRBV12-3/TRBV12-4,.,TGTGCCAGCAGTCCCGGCTCCTACGAGCAGTACTTC,CASSPGSYEQYF
few,TRBJ1-1,TRBV7-8,.,TGTGCCAGCAGCTTCAGGTCCGATATCACTGAAGCTTTCTTT,CASSFRSDITEAFF
few,TRBJ2-2,TRBV6-2/TRBV6-3,TRBD1,TGTGCCAGCAGTGAACCTCCTGGGACAGCGAACACCGGGGAGCTGTTTTTT,CASSEPPGTANTGELFF
many,TRBJ2-7,TRBV6-5,.,TGTGCCAGCAGTAGGAGCCAGAACTACGAGCAGTACTTC,CASSRSQNYEQYF
.,TRBJ2-3,TRBV20-1,TRBD2,TGCAGTGCCGAACTAGCGGGCAGAGTCACAGATACGCAGTATTTT,CSAELAGRVTDTQYF
.,TRBJ1-3,TRBV10-3,.,TGTGCCATCAGTGTAGATCGGGGAAACACCATATATTTT,CAISVDRGNTIYF